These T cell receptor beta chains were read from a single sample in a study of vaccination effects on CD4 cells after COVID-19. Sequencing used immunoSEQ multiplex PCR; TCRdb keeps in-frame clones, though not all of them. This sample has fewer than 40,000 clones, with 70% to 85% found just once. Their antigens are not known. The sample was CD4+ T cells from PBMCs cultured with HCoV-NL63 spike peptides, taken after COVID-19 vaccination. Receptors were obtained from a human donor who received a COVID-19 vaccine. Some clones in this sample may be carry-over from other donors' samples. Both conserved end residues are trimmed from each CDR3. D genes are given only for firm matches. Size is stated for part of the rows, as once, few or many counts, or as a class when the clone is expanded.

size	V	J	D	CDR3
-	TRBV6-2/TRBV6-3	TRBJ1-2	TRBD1	ASSSLNGTDTNYGYT
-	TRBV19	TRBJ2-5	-	ASSSPRGPNYQETQY
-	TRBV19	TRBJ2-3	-	ASSISKGAASTDTQY
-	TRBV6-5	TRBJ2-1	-	ASSHPETGRQF
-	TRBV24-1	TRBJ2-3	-	ATSEPSVADTQY
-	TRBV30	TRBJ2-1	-	AWSELGGYNEQF
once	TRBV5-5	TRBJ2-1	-	ASSPQVVTATHAEQF
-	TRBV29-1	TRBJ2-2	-	SVVTGHLYTGELF
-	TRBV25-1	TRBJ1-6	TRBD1	ASSNTGGGPPLH
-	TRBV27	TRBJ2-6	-	ASSPWSIPGANVLT
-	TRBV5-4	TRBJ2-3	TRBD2	ASSLERGQTDTQY
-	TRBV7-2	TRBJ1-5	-	ASSLGAGYSNQPQH
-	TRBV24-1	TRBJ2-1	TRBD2	ATSDFGRRGDYNEQF
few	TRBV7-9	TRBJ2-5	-	ASSFGANQETQY
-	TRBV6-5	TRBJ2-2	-	ASSLITGLGGELF
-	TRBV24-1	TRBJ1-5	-	ATSVENQPQH
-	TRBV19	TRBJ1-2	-	ASTSFRGAGYT
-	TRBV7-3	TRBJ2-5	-	ASSPQGGETQY
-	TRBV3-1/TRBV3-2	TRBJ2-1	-	ASSQGSQTYNEQF
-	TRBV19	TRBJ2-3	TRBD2	ASRERGAGDTQY
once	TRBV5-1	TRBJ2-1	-	ASSLAASSYNEQF
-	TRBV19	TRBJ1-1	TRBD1	ASSMQGAVTEAF
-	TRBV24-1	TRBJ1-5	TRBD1	ATSDRGQGGSNQPQH
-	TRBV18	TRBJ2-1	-	ASSPPSYNEQF
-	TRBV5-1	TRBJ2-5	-	ASSYNPGSKETQY
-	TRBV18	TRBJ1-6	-	ASSPRESRNSPLH
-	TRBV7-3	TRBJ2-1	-	ASSMNAEFREQF
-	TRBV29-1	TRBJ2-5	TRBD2	SAGTSGGVQETQY
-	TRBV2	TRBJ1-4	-	ASRTDGPNEKLF
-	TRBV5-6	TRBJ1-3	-	ASSLRTYSGNTIY
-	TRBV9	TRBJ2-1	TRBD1	ASGDSNEQF
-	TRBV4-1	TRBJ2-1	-	ASSHPGKSSYNEQF
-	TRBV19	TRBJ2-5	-	ASSIGMRGLQETQY
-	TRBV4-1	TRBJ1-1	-	ASSRVGMNTEAF
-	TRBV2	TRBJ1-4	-	ASSVGRTQPQAP
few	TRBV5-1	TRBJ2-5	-	ASGQETQY
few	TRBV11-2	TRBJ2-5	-	ASSWRRGETQY
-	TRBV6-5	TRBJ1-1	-	ASRPTKNTEAF
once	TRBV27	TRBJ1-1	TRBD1	ASSIGQGNGNTEAF
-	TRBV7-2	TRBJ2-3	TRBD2	ASSLAGLAGGSTDTQY
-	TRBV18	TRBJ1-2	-	ASSPSTTAYGYT
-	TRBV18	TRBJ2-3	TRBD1	ASSPRTGISTDTQY
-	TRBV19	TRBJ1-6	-	ASADSYNSPLH